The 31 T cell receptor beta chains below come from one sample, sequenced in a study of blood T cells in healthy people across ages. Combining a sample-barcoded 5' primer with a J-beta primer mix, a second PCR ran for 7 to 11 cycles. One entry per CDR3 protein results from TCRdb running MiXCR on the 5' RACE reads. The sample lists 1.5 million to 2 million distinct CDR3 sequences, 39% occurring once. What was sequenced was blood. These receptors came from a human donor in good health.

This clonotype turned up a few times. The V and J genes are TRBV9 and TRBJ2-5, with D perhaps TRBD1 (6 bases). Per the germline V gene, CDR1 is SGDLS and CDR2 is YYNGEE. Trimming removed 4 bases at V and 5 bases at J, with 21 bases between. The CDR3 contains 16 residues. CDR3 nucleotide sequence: TGTGCCAGCAGCCTCTCGGGACATCAGGCGGGTGAGACCCAGTACTTC. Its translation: CASSLSGHQAGETQYF.

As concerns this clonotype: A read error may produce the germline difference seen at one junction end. The CDR3 reads CASSLVGGRTGTQYF. Here the CDR3 DNA reads TGTGCCAGCAGCTTAGTAGGGGGACGCACAGGTACGCAGTATTTT. The chain recombines TRBV11-2 with TRBJ2-3, with D possibly being TRBD1 (6 bases). CDR1 is SGHAT and CDR2 is FQNNGV in the germline V gene. The CDR3 runs to 15 residues.

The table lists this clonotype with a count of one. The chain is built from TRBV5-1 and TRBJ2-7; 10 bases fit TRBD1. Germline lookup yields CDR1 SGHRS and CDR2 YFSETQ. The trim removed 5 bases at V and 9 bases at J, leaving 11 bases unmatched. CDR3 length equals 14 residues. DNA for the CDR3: TGCGCCAGCAGATCCTCCGGGACAGGGGTTACGCAGTACTTC. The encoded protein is CASRSSGTGVTQYF.

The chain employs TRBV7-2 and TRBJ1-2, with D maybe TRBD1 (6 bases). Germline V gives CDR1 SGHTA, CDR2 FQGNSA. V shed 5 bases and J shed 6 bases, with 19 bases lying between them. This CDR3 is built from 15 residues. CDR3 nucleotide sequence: TGTGCCAGCAGCCTAAATACGGGGGGCGTGGATGGCTACACCTTC. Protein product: CASSLNTGGVDGYTF.

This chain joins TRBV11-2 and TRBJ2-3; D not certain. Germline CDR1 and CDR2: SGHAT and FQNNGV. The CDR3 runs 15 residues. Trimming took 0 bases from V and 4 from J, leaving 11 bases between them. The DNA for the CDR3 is TGTGCCAGCAGCTTAGATAACCTAGGTGCAGATACGCAGTATTTT. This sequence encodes CASSLDNLGADTQYF.

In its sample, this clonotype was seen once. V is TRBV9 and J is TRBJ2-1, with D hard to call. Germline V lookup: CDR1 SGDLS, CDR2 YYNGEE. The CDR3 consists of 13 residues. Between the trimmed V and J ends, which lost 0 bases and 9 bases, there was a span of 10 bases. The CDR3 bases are TGTGCCAGCAGCGTAGTGGGGTCGCGTGAGCAGTTCTTC. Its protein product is CASSVVGSREQFF.

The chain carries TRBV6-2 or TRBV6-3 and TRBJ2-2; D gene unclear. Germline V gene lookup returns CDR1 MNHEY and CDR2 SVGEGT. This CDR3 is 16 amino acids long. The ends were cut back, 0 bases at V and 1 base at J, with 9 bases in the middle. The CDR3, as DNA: TGTGCCAGCAGTTACTCGTACAGCTTGAACACCGGGGAGCTGTTTTTT. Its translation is CASSYSYSLNTGELFF.

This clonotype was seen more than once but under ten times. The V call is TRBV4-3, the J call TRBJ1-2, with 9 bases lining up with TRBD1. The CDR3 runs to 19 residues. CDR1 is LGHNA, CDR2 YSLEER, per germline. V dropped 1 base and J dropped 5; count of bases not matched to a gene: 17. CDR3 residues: CASSQGPYRGREVVYGYTF. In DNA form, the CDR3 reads TGCGCCAGCAGCCAAGGGCCTTACAGGGGGCGCGAGGTGGTATATGGCTACACCTTC.

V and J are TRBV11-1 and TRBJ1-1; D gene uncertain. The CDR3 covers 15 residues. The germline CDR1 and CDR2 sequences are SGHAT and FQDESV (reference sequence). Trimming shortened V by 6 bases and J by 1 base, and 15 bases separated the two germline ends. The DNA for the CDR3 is TGTGCCAGCAGTCAACCCGGCAATCCGAACACTGAAGCTTTCTTT. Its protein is CASSQPGNPNTEAFF.

This CDR3 is CASSGGGGPTDTQYF. Here the CDR3 DNA reads TGTGCCAGCAGCGGAGGTGGGGGCCCCACAGATACGCAGTATTTT. The chain carries TRBV7-9 and TRBJ2-3, with D perhaps matching TRBD1 (6 bases). The V gene lost 5 bases and the J gene lost 2 bases, with 14 bases spanning the gap. Germline V gene sequence: CDR1 SEHNR, CDR2 FQNEAQ (reference sequence). The CDR3 has 15 residues.

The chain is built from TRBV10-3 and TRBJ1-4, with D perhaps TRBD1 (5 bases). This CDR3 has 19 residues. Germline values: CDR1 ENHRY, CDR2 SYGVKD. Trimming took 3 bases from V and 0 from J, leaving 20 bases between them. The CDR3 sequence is CAISDERQRTQSTNEKLFF. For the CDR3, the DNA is TGTGCCATCAGTGACGAAAGACAAAGGACACAGTCAACTAATGAAAAACTGTTTTTT.

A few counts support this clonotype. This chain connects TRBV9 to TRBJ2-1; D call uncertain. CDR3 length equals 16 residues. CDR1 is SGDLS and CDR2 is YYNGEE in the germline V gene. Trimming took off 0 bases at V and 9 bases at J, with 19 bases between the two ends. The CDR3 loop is CASSVGEGFGKGEQFF. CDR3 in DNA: TGTGCCAGCAGCGTAGGAGAAGGTTTTGGGAAGGGTGAGCAGTTCTTC.

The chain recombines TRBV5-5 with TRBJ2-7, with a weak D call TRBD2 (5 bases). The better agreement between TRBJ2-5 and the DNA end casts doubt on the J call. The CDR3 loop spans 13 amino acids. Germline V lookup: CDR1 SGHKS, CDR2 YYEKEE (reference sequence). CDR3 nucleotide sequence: TGTGCCAGCAGCGCCTGGGAGAGAGAGACCCAGTACTTC. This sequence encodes CASSAWERETQYF.

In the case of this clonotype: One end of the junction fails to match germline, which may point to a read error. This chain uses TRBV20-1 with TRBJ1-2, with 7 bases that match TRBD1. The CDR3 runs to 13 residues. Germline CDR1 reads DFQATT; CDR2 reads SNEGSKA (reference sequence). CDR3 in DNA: TGCGGTGCTAGAGGGACAGACTACTATGGCTACACCTTC. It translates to CGARGTDYYGYTF.

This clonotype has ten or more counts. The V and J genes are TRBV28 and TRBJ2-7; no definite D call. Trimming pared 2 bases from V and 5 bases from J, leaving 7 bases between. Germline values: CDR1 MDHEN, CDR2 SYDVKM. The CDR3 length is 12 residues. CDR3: CASSLGRHEQYF. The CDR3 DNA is TGTGCCAGCAGTTTAGGTCGCCACGAGCAGTACTTC. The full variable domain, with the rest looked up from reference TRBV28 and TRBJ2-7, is DVKVTQSSRYLVKRTGEKVFLECVQDMDHENMFWYRQDPGLGLRLIYFSYDVKMKEKGDIPEGYSVSREKKERFSLILESASTNQTSMYLCASSLGRHEQYFGPGTRLTVT.

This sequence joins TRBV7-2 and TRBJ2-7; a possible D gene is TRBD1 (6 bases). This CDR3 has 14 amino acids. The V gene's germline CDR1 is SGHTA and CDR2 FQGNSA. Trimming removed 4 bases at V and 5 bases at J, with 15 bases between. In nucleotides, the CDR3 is TGTGCCAGCAGCTCGAGGGGGACATTACACGAGCAGTACTTC. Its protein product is CASSSRGTLHEQYF.

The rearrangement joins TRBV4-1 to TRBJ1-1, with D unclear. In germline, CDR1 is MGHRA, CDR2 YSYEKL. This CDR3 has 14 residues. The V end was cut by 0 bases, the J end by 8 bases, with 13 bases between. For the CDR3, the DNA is TGCGCCAGCAGCCAAGATACGGCTCCATTAGAAGCTTTCTTT. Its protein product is CASSQDTAPLEAFF.

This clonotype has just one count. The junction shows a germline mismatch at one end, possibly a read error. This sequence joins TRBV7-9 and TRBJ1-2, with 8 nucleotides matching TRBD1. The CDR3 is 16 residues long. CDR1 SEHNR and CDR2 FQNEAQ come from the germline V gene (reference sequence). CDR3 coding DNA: TGTGCCAGCAGCTCCGACTACAGGGGGACTAACTATGGCAACACCTTC. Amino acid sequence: CASSSDYRGTNYGNTF.

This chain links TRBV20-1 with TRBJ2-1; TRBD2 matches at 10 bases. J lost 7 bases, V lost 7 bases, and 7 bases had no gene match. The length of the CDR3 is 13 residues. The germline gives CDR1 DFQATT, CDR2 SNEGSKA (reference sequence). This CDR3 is CSVAAGGRNEQFF. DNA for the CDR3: TGCAGTGTGGCAGCGGGGGGGAGGAATGAGCAGTTCTTC.

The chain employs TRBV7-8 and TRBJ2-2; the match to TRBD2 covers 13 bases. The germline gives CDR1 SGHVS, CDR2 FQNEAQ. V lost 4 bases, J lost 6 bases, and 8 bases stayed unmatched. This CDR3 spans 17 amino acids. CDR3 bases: TGTGCCAGCAGCTCGTTACTAGCGGGGGGGCCGGCCGGGGAGCTGTTTTTT. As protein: CASSSLLAGGPAGELFF.

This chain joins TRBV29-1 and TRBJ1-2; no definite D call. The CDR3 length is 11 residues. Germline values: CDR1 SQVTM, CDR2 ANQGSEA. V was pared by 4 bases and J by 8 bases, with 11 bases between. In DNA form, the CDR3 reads TGCAGCGTTGGGAACGAGGGCGGCTACACCTTC. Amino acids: CSVGNEGGYTF.

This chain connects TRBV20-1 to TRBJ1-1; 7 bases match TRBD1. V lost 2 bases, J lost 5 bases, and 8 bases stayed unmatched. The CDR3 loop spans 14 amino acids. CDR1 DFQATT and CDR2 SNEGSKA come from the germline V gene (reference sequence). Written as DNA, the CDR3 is TGCAGTGCTAGACGGAGACAGGGAGGTACTGAAGCTTTCTTT. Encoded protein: CSARRRQGGTEAFF.

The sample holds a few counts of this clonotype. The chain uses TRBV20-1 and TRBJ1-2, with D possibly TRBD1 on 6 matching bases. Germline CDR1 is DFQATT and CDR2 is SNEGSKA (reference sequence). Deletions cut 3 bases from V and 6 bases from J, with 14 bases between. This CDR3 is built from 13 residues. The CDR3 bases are TGCAGTGCTAGTAAGCCAGGGGTGCATGGCTACACCTTC. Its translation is CSASKPGVHGYTF.

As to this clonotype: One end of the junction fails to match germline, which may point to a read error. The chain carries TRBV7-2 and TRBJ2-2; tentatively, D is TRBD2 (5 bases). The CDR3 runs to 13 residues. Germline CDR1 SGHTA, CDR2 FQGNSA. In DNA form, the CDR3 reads TGTGCCAGCAGCCCCACCATGACCGGGGAGCTGTTGTTT. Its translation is CASSPTMTGELLF. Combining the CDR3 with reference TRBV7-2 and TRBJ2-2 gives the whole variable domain GAGVSQSPSNKVTEKGKDVELRCDPISGHTALYWYRQSLGQGLEFLIYFQGNSAPDKSGLPSDRFSAERTGGSVSTLTIQRTQQEDSAVYLCASSPTMTGELLFGEGSRLTVL.

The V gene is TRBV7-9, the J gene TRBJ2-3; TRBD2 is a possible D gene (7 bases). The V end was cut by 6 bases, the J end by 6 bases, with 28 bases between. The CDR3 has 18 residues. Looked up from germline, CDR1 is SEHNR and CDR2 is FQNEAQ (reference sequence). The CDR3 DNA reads TGTGCCAGCAGTCCGAGGCGGGGGCCCAACCTATGGGAGGATACGCAGTATTTT. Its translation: CASSPRRGPNLWEDTQYF.

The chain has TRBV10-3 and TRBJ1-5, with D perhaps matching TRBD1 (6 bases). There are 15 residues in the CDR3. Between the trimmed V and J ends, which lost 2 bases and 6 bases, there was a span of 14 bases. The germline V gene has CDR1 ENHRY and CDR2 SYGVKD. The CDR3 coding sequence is TGTGCCATCAGTGAGGACCACAGGGACGGTCAGCCCCAGCATTTT. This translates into CAISEDHRDGQPQHF.

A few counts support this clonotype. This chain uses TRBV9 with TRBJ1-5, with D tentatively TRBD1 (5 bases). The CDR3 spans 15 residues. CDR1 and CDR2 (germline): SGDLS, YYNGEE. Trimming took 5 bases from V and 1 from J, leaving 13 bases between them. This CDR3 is CASSGPGTSNQPQHF. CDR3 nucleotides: TGTGCCAGCAGTGGACCCGGGACGAGCAATCAGCCCCAGCATTTT.

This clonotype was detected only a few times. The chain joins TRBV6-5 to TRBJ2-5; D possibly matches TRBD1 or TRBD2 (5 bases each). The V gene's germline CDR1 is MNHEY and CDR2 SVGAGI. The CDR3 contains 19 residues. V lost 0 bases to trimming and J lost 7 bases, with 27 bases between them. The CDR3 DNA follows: TGTGCCAGCAGTTACTCCACCCCTACAGCGGACGCGACGAGGGGGACCCAGTACTTC. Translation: CASSYSTPTADATRGTQYF.

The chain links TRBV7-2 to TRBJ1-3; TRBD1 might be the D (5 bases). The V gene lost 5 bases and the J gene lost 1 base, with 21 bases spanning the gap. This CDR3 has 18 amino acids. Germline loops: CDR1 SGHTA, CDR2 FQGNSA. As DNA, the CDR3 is TGTGCCAGCAGCCGAGATGGGGCAGGATTGAGATCTGGAAACACCATATATTTT. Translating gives CASSRDGAGLRSGNTIYF.

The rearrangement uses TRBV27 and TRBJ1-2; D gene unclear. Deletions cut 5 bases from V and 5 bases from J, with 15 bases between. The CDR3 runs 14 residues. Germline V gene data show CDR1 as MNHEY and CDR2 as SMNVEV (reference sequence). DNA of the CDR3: TGTGCCAGCAGTACCCTCAGTCCCATTTATGGCTACACCTTC. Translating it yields CASSTLSPIYGYTF.

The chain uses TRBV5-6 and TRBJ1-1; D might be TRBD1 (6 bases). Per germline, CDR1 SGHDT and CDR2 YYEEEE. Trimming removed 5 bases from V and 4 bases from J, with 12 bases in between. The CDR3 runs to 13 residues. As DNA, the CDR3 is TGTGCCAGCAGGTTAGGGGGAGGCACTGAAGCTTTCTTT. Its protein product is CASRLGGGTEAFF.